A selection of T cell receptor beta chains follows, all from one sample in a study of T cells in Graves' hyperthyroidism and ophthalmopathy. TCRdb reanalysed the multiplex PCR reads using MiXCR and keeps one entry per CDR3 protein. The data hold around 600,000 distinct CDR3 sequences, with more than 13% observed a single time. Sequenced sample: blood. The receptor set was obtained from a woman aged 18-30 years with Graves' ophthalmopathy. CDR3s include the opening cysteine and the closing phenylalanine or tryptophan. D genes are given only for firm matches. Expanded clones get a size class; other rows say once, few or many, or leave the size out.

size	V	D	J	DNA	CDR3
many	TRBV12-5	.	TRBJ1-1	TGTGCTAGTGGTTTGTATGATGAAGCTTTCTTT	CASGLYDEAFF
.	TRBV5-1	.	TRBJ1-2	TGCGCCAGCAGCGAGGGAAGGTATGGCTACACCTTC	CASSEGRYGYTF
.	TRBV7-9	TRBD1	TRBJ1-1	TGTGCCAGCAGCCAAAGACAGGGGAACACTGAAGCTTTCTTT	CASSQRQGNTEAFF
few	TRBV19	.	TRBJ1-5	TGTGCCAGTAGTACCGGGGGCAATCAGCCCCAGCATTTT	CASSTGGNQPQHF
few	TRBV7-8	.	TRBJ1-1	TGTGCCAGCAGCATCGGAGGTGAAGCTTTCTTT	CASSIGGEAFF
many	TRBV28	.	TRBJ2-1	TGTGCCAGCAGTCCCCCTTGGGGACGGGGGGACACGGTTAATGAGCAGTTCTTC	CASSPPWGRGDTVNEQFF
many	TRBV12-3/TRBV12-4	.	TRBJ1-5	TGTGCCAGCGGCTTGGGGGAAAAGCTGGGGAATCAGCCCCAGCATTTT	CASGLGEKLGNQPQHF
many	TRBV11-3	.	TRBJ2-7	TGTGCCAGCAGCTTAGTTCCCTTATACGAGCAGTACTTC	CASSLVPLYEQYF
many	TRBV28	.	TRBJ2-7	TGTGCCAGCAGTTTACCGCGGACTACCTCCTCTGACGAGCAGTACTTC	CASSLPRTTSSDEQYF
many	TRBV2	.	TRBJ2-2	TGTGCCAGCAGAGATACAGGGTGGTCCGGGGAGCTGTTTTTT	CASRDTGWSGELFF
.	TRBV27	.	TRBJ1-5	TGTGCCAGCAGTACGGAGGGTAGTAGCAATCAGCCCCAGCATTTT	CASSTEGSSNQPQHF
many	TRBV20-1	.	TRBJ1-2	TGCAGTGCTAGAGACCGAAAAACAGGGCATCCGGGCTACACCTTC	CSARDRKTGHPGYTF
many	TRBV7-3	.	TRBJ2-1	TGTGCCAGCAGCTTAGTGGCTAGTATTGAGCAGTTCTTC	CASSLVASIEQFF